The 5 T cell receptor beta chains given below trace back to one sample, sequenced in a study of PD-L1 blockade in urothelial cancer. The data were produced by immunoSEQ multiplex PCR, yet TCRdb's version contains in-frame clones alone and is incomplete. Altogether 90,000 to 120,000 clones are present, approximately 85% being singletons, with the ten largest covering approximately 2.4%. Source: PBMCs, taken around atezolizumab (anti-PD-L1) treatment. The receptors originated from a man aged 45 to 65 with urothelial cancer.

The chain recombines TRBV5-1 with TRBJ2-3; D remains ambiguous. This CDR3 is built from 15 residues. Trimming took 4 bases from V and 0 from J, leaving 12 bases between them. CDR1 is SGHRS and CDR2 is YFSETQ in the germline V gene. The CDR3 nucleotides read TGCGCCAGCAGCCGACCGACAACTAGCACAGATACGCAGTATTTT. Protein sequence: CASSRPTTSTDTQYF.

The rearrangement links TRBV5-1 to TRBJ1-4; 9 bases are a match to TRBD1. The CDR3 consists of 16 residues. The germline CDR1 and CDR2 sequences are SGHRS and YFSETQ. V was pared by 0 bases and J by 6 bases, with 6 bases of the junction left unmatched. CDR3 amino acids: CASSLASRDRDEKLFF. CDR3 nucleotides: TGCGCCAGCAGCTTGGCCTCGCGGGACAGGGATGAAAAACTGTTTTTT. Variable domain in full (rest from reference TRBV5-1 and TRBJ1-4): KAGVTQTPRYLIKTRGQQVTLSCSPISGHRSVSWYQQTPGQGLQFLFEYFSETQRNKGNFPGRFSGRQFSNSRSEMNVSTLELGDSALYLCASSLASRDRDEKLFFGSGTQLSVL.

The chain combines TRBV2 with TRBJ1-5; tentative D call: TRBD1 (6 bases). V lost 5 bases and J 6 bases, leaving 17 bases between the germline ends. CDR1 and CDR2 (germline): SNHLY, FYNNEI. The CDR3 extends over 15 amino acids. In DNA form, the CDR3 reads TGTGCCAGCAGTTGGGGTCAGGGGCTAATTCAGCCCCAGCATTTT. Its protein is CASSWGQGLIQPQHF.

The chain combines TRBV28 with TRBJ2-7; 9 bases fit TRBD2. The CDR3 runs 18 residues. V lost 8 bases, J lost 3 bases, and 20 bases stayed unmatched. The germline CDR1 and CDR2 sequences are MDHEN and SYDVKM. In DNA form, the CDR3 reads TGTGCCAGCCCGAGTGCCCAGCAGAAGCGGGAGGTTGTCTACGAGCAGTACTTC. This translates into CASPSAQQKREVVYEQYF. The whole variable domain, filled in from reference TRBV28 and TRBJ2-7, reads DVKVTQSSRYLVKRTGEKVFLECVQDMDHENMFWYRQDPGLGLRLIYFSYDVKMKEKGDIPEGYSVSREKKERFSLILESASTNQTSMYLCASPSAQQKREVVYEQYFGPGTRLTVT.

The chain uses TRBV9 and TRBJ2-1; TRBD2 matches at 13 bases. The V gene's germline CDR1 is SGDLS and CDR2 YYNGEE. The CDR3 loop spans 16 amino acids. The V segment lost 3 bases and the J segment 9 bases; nucleotides outside the gene matches: 9. The CDR3 here is CASSGTGTSGKVEQFF. CDR3 bases: TGTGCCAGCAGCGGAACCGGGACTAGCGGGAAAGTTGAGCAGTTCTTC.